Shown below are 26 T cell receptor beta chains from a single sample sequenced in a study of T cell responses to AZD1222 COVID-19 vaccine. Profiling relied on immunoSEQ multiplex PCR, and the TCRdb table lists in-frame clones only, not all of them. The sample yields fewer than 130,000 clones, around 90% seen once. This sample comprised peripheral blood, obtained 28 days after the second AZD1222 dose. The receptor source for this set is an adult who received the AZD1222 COVID-19 vaccine.

The V call is TRBV5-1, the J call TRBJ2-6, with no clear D. This CDR3 comprises 15 residues. V lost 0 bases and J 0 bases, leaving 4 bases between the germline ends. Germline assignment: CDR1 SGHRS and CDR2 YFSETQ. CDR3 in DNA: TGCGCCAGCAGCTTGGGGAGCTCTGGGGCCAACGTCCTGACTTTC. The encoded protein is CASSLGSSGANVLTF. Complete variable domain (other parts from reference TRBV5-1 and TRBJ2-6): KAGVTQTPRYLIKTRGQQVTLSCSPISGHRSVSWYQQTPGQGLQFLFEYFSETQRNKGNFPGRFSGRQFSNSRSEMNVSTLELGDSALYLCASSLGSSGANVLTFGAGSRLTVL.

The chain couples TRBV7-8 to TRBJ1-5, with 10 bases lining up with TRBD1. Germline CDR1 SGHVS, CDR2 FQNEAQ. The ends lost 1 base at V and 7 bases at J; junction bases unmatched: 7. CDR3 length: 16 amino acids. CDR3 loop: CASSLGQGAALQPQHF. CDR3 DNA sequence: TGTGCCAGCAGCTTAGGACAGGGGGCGGCTTTGCAGCCCCAGCATTTT.

This clone appeared a single time. The chain combines TRBV19 with TRBJ1-3, with D perhaps TRBD1 (6 bases). This CDR3 is built from 15 residues. V lost 7 bases to trimming and J lost 1 base, with 14 bases between them. Germline V gives CDR1 LNHDA, CDR2 SQIVND (reference sequence). In nucleotides, the CDR3 is TGTGCCAGTAACCCCAACAGGGTTTCTGGAAACACCATATATTTT. Encoded protein: CASNPNRVSGNTIYF. The full variable domain, completed using reference TRBV19 and TRBJ1-3, is DGGITQSPKYLFRKEGQNVTLSCEQNLNHDAMYWYRQDPGQGLRLIYYSQIVNDFQKGDIAEGYSVSREKKESFPLTVTSAQKNPTAFYLCASNPNRVSGNTIYFGEGSWLTVV.

This clone appeared a single time. The V call is TRBV19, the J call TRBJ1-1; D gene uncertain. V was clipped by 5 bases and J by 1 base, with 8 bases between them. Looked up from germline, CDR1 is LNHDA and CDR2 is SQIVND (reference sequence). This CDR3 has 13 amino acids. The CDR3 is CASSWTENTEAFF. The CDR3 nucleotides are TGTGCCAGTAGTTGGACGGAGAACACTGAAGCTTTCTTT.

The V call is TRBV19, the J call TRBJ2-1; D perhaps matches TRBD1 (6 bases). CDR1 is LNHDA, CDR2 SQIVND, per germline (reference sequence). With 5 bases removed from V and 9 bases from J, the gap between germline ends came to 20 bases. This CDR3 region has 15 residues. CDR3 DNA sequence: TGTGCCAGTAGTGTCGCCGGGACAACTAAGGGTGAGCAGTTCTTC. This gives the protein CASSVAGTTKGEQFF.

This chain connects TRBV27 to TRBJ2-1; a weak D match, TRBD1 (6 bases). Germline loops: CDR1 MNHEY, CDR2 SMNVEV (reference sequence). V was pared by 6 bases and J by 2 bases, with 32 bases between. The CDR3 has 21 amino acids. The CDR3 protein is CASSFWGPIRSTHSPYNEQFF. CDR3 in DNA: TGTGCCAGCAGCTTTTGGGGGCCGATCCGATCGACCCACAGCCCCTACAATGAGCAGTTCTTC.

This rearrangement joins TRBV2 to TRBJ2-3; D is uncertain. The germline V gene has CDR1 SNHLY and CDR2 FYNNEI. Trimming stripped 7 bases from V and 0 bases from J, with 8 bases between. This CDR3 is 13 amino acids long. The CDR3 DNA is TGTGCCAGCATTCAGGTTAGCACAGATACGCAGTATTTT. Protein: CASIQVSTDTQYF.

The chain is built from TRBV2 and TRBJ1-1; no firm D call. CDR3 size: 15 residues. The V end lost 0 bases, the J end lost 0 bases, and 8 bases lay between the germline ends. The germline V gene has CDR1 SNHLY and CDR2 FYNNEI. CDR3 protein: CASSEAPQMNTEAFF. The CDR3 DNA reads TGTGCCAGCAGTGAAGCTCCACAGATGAACACTGAAGCTTTCTTT.

V is TRBV5-1 and J is TRBJ1-1; D remains ambiguous. Germline assignment: CDR1 SGHRS and CDR2 YFSETQ. V shed 0 bases and J shed 6 bases, with 12 bases lying between them. The CDR3 length is 14 residues. The CDR3: CASSLDSFQSEAFF. In DNA form, the CDR3 reads TGCGCCAGCAGCTTGGACAGCTTTCAATCTGAAGCTTTCTTT. Supplemented by reference TRBV5-1 and TRBJ1-1, the full variable domain reads KAGVTQTPRYLIKTRGQQVTLSCSPISGHRSVSWYQQTPGQGLQFLFEYFSETQRNKGNFPGRFSGRQFSNSRSEMNVSTLELGDSALYLCASSLDSFQSEAFFGQGTRLTVV.

The chain's CDR3 is CASSDMGGAAYNEQFF. The CDR3 DNA sequence: TGTGCCAGCAGTGATATGGGCGGGGCGGCCTACAATGAGCAGTTCTTC. This rearrangement joins TRBV6-1 to TRBJ2-1, with D perhaps matching TRBD2 (6 bases). CDR3 length equals 16 residues. The germline gives CDR1 MNHNS, CDR2 SASEGT. V was clipped by 3 bases and J by 2 bases, with 14 bases between them.

The rearrangement links TRBV5-5 to TRBJ2-1; maybe TRBD2 (5 bases). The CDR3 is made up of 12 amino acids. Trimming took off 5 bases at V and 7 bases at J, with 10 bases between the two ends. CDR1 and CDR2 from the germline V gene are SGHKS and YYEKEE (reference sequence). CDR3 nucleotides: TGTGCCAGCAGGCAGACTACAAATGAGCAGTTCTTC. Protein: CASRQTTNEQFF.

The J gene is TRBJ1-1, the V gene TRBV6-5; the D is unclear. The length of the CDR3 is 11 residues. The ends were cut back, 11 bases at V and 1 base at J, with 8 bases in the middle. The germline gives CDR1 MNHEY, CDR2 SVGAGI. CDR3 loop: CAGVENTEAFF. The CDR3 nucleotides are TGTGCCGGCGTTGAGAACACTGAAGCTTTCTTT.

J is TRBJ1-1 and V is TRBV18; possible D gene TRBD1, 5 bases. The CDR3 covers 15 residues. Germline CDR1 KGHSH, CDR2 LQKENI. The germline V and J ends were trimmed by 6 bases and 1 base, with 15 bases remaining between them. This CDR3 is CASSSPSGENTEAFF. The CDR3, as DNA: TGTGCCAGCTCCTCCCCGTCGGGGGAGAACACTGAAGCTTTCTTT.

The J gene is TRBJ2-1, the V gene TRBV3-1 (or the pseudogene TRBV3-2); 14 bases map to TRBD2. Trimming removed 0 bases from V and 5 bases from J; junction bases left unmatched: 9. Germline values: CDR1 LGHDT, CDR2 YNNKEL (reference sequence). The CDR3 covers 19 residues. The CDR3 DNA reads TGTGCCAGCAGCCAAGATTGGACTAGCGGGAGGAGAATCAACAATGAGCAGTTCTTC. It translates to CASSQDWTSGRRINNEQFF.

The V and J genes are TRBV5-1 and TRBJ1-4; 10 positions agree with TRBD1. The CDR3 spans 17 residues. V gave up 0 bases and J gave up 8 bases; unmatched junction bases: 10. Germline CDR1 and CDR2: SGHRS and YFSETQ. The CDR3 protein is CASSLDSASTGGEKLFF. CDR3 coding DNA: TGCGCCAGCAGCTTGGACTCGGCTTCGACAGGGGGCGAAAAACTGTTTTTT. The whole variable domain, remainder taken from reference TRBV5-1 and TRBJ1-4, is KAGVTQTPRYLIKTRGQQVTLSCSPISGHRSVSWYQQTPGQGLQFLFEYFSETQRNKGNFPGRFSGRQFSNSRSEMNVSTLELGDSALYLCASSLDSASTGGEKLFFGSGTQLSVL.

The chain joins TRBV6-9 to TRBJ1-2; maybe TRBD1 (6 bases). Germline V CDR1 and CDR2: MNHGY, SVAAGI. CDR3 length equals 15 residues. V was pared by 1 base and J by 4 bases, with 13 bases between. CDR3 in DNA: TGTGCCAGCAGTTATTTGGGGGGGCCTGGCTATGGCTACACCTTC. Its protein is CASSYLGGPGYGYTF.

The chain uses TRBV7-2 and TRBJ2-2; 10 bases are shared with TRBD2. With 2 bases clipped from V and 6 bases from J, the junction kept 3 bases outside the gene matches. This CDR3 spans 15 amino acids. CDR1 SGHTA and CDR2 FQGNSA come from the germline V gene. Here the CDR3 DNA reads TGTGCCAGCAGCTTAAGTAGCGGGAGGCCCGGGGAGCTGTTTTTT. Its translation: CASSLSSGRPGELFF.

The rearrangement links TRBV7-2 to TRBJ1-1; 9 bases are shared with TRBD1. V dropped 1 base and J dropped 6; count of bases not matched to a gene: 6. Per the germline V gene, CDR1 is SGHTA and CDR2 is FQGNSA. This CDR3 is 15 amino acids long. CDR3 in DNA: TGTGCCAGCAGCTTAGGGGACAGGGTAATCCCTGAAGCTTTCTTT. The encoded protein is CASSLGDRVIPEAFF.

The gene calls are TRBV4-1 and TRBJ2-7; no reliable D call. Per germline, CDR1 MGHRA and CDR2 YSYEKL. This CDR3 comprises 17 residues. V was pared by 1 base and J by 3 bases, with 19 bases between. The CDR3 sequence is CASSQGLRGRRDYEQYF. The CDR3 DNA reads as TGCGCCAGCAGCCAAGGGTTAAGAGGACGGCGAGACTACGAGCAGTACTTC.

The chain has TRBV27 and TRBJ2-6, with TRBD1 matching over 8 bases. Germline CDR1 reads MNHEY; CDR2 reads SMNVEV (reference sequence). Trimming took 3 bases from V and 5 from J; bases not matched to a gene: 12. CDR3 length: 18 residues. The CDR3 nucleotides read TGTGCCAGCAGTTTCTCCGGGACAGGCCTTCTTAGGGCCAACGTCCTGACTTTC. As protein: CASSFSGTGLLRANVLTF. The whole variable domain, remainder taken from reference TRBV27 and TRBJ2-6, is EAQVTQNPRYLITVTGKKLTVTCSQNMNHEYMSWYRQDPGLGLRQIYYSMNVEVTDKGDVPEGYKVSRKEKRNFPLILESPSPNQTSLYFCASSFSGTGLLRANVLTFGAGSRLTVL.

The sample holds one count of this clone. The J gene is TRBJ1-4, the V gene TRBV29-1, with D hard to call. V lost 4 bases, J lost 4 bases, and 13 bases lay in between. The CDR3 is 14 residues long. CDR1 SQVTM and CDR2 ANQGSEA come from the germline V gene. The CDR3: CSVGLGLGNEKLFF. CDR3 coding DNA: TGCAGCGTTGGGCTCGGGTTAGGTAATGAAAAACTGTTTTTT.

This chain links TRBV2 with TRBJ2-3, with 8 bases matching TRBD2. The CDR3 spans 15 residues. CDR1 is SNHLY, CDR2 FYNNEI, per germline. The junction had 6 bases not matched to a gene; V was cut back by 7 bases and J by 0 bases. CDR3 bases: TGTGCCAGCATGCTACTAGCGGCTAGCACAGATACGCAGTATTTT. This translates into CASMLLAASTDTQYF.

The chain uses TRBV10-3 and TRBJ1-4, with 7 bases identical to TRBD1. Trimming took 3 bases from V and 3 from J; bases not matched to a gene: 4. The CDR3 spans 15 residues. Germline V lookup: CDR1 ENHRY, CDR2 SYGVKD. CDR3 sequence: CAISDRGTANEKLFF. CDR3 DNA: TGTGCCATCAGTGATCGGGGGACAGCTAATGAAAAACTGTTTTTT.

J is TRBJ2-7 and V is TRBV4-1; D might be TRBD2 (6 bases). Deletions cut 0 bases from V and 3 bases from J, with 9 bases between. Germline V gene lookup returns CDR1 MGHRA and CDR2 YSYEKL. The CDR3 has 14 residues. The CDR3 DNA reads TGCGCCAGCAGCCAAGAGCCCGGGGGCTACGAGCAGTACTTC. Its protein product is CASSQEPGGYEQYF.

This chain joins TRBV15 and TRBJ1-2; possible D gene TRBD1, 5 bases. The CDR3 contains 16 residues. Trimming removed 1 base from V and 3 bases from J, with 15 bases in between. Germline CDR1 reads LNHNV; CDR2 reads YYDKDF (reference sequence). CDR3 region: CATSRAASTVDYGYTF. As DNA, the CDR3 is TGTGCCACCAGCAGAGCGGCCTCGACAGTAGACTATGGCTACACCTTC.

V usage is TRBV7-8 and J usage is TRBJ1-1; weak D call: TRBD1 (6 bases). This CDR3 is 15 amino acids long. Germline V lookup: CDR1 SGHVS, CDR2 FQNEAQ. V was trimmed by 7 bases and J by 0 bases, leaving 15 bases between them. CDR3: CASNRQASLNTEAFF. The CDR3 bases are TGTGCCAGCAACAGACAGGCATCCTTGAACACTGAAGCTTTCTTT. Together with reference TRBV7-8 and TRBJ1-1, the CDR3 gives the full variable domain: GAGVSQSPRYKVAKRGQDVALRCDPISGHVSLFWYQQALGQGPEFLTYFQNEAQLDKSGLPSDRFFAERPEGSVSTLKIQRTQQEDSAVYLCASNRQASLNTEAFFGQGTRLTVV.